This record looks at one T cell receptor beta chain sequence and its context. Its ends do not fully match the called genes, so a read error is possible. These data are taken from a study of CD8 T cells in Susac syndrome. The CDR3 spans 11 residues. Random-hexamer reverse transcription was applied to 0.5 to 1 ug RNA. TCRdb processed the immunoSEQ multiplex PCR reads anew with MiXCR; each CDR3 protein has one entry. The data contain approximately 160,000 distinct CDR3 sequences, roughly 94% of them singletons. The chain joins TRBV23-1 to TRBJ1-2, with no clear D. TRBV23-1 is annotated as an ORF whose role is uncertain. This receptor was identified in a human donor with multiple sclerosis. The sequenced sample was CD4+ T cells from PBMCs. In DNA form, the CDR3 reads TGCGCCAGCTATTTTGGCTATGGCTACGCCTTC. It encodes CASYFGYGYAF.